This T cell receptor beta chain was sequenced in a study of early T cells in non-severe SARS-CoV-2 infection. Overall study: From unsorted whole blood, bulk RNA was sequenced, and the chains remained unpaired. General study points: Anti-spike CD8 specificities were favored by VDJdb matching, whose results missed private and CD4 specificities.

This CDR3 comprises 14 residues. V was clipped by 7 bases and J by 8 bases; unmatched bases: 8. Germline lookup yields CDR1 LNHDA and CDR2 SQIVND (reference sequence). Tagging with unique molecular identifiers was applied to individual cDNA molecules. TCRdb redid the calling of the 5' RACE reads with MiXCR, one entry per CDR3 protein. The sample has 35,000 to 45,000 distinct CDR3 sequences; 5.8% are singletons. This clonotype was recorded many times. Its specificity is unknown. J is TRBJ2-1 and V is TRBV19, with TRBD2 identical over 10 bases. Material for sequencing was whole blood. The TCR comes from an adult who was a healthcare worker with PCR-confirmed SARS-CoV-2 infection or an uninfected control (not recorded which). The CDR3 sequence is CASTSGSLNYEQFF. CDR3 nucleotides: TGTGCCAGTACTAGCGGGAGTTTAAATTATGAGCAGTTCTTC. Variable domain in full (rest from reference TRBV19 and TRBJ2-1): DGGITQSPKYLFRKEGQNVTLSCEQNLNHDAMYWYRQDPGQGLRLIYYSQIVNDFQKGDIAEGYSVSREKKESFPLTVTSAQKNPTAFYLCASTSGSLNYEQFFGPGTRLTVL.